Following are 3 T cell receptor beta chains from one sample sequenced in a study of T cell clonality in common variable immunodeficiency. TCRdb's table, derived via immunoSEQ multiplex PCR, lists solely in-frame clones and lacks some. The table lists more than 30,000 clones, with no singletons. Sequenced: peripheral blood mononuclear cells. The receptors were gathered from a person aged 18-69 years in good health.

This clone was detected many times. The read terminates 3 residues before the CDR3 end, so the remaining end is supplied by the germline J gene. The V and J genes are TRBV6-4 and TRBJ1-1; D gene uncertain. CDR1 MRHNA and CDR2 SNTAGT come from the germline V gene. The CDR3 runs 14 residues. Trimming took 3 bases from V and 6 from J, leaving 14 bases between them. This CDR3 reads CASSDGGFRSEAFF. The DNA read from the CDR3 is TGTGCCAGCAGTGATGGAGGGTTTCGGTCTGAA.

As concerns this clone: The read ends 3 residues shy of where the CDR3 ends; the end is completed using the germline J gene. V is TRBV5-1 and J is TRBJ1-2; 8 bases fit TRBD1. CDR3 length: 13 amino acids. CDR1 SGHRS and CDR2 YFSETQ come from the germline V gene. The CDR3: CASSPDRVDGYTF. The CDR3 DNA, read in part, is TGCGCCAGCAGCCCGGACAGGGTCGACGGC.

In its sample, this clone was seen many times. Read coverage stops 3 residues before the CDR3 terminus; the germline J gene supplies the remainder. J is TRBJ1-3 and V is TRBV6-2 or TRBV6-3; the D gene is possibly TRBD1 (6 bases). CDR3 length equals 13 residues. V was cut by 7 bases and J by 2 bases, with 9 bases left in between. Germline CDR1 and CDR2: MNHEY and SVGEGT. The CDR3 loop is CASTRTAGNTIYF. The sequenced part of the CDR3 DNA is TGTGCCAGCACCAGGACAGCTGGAAACACC.